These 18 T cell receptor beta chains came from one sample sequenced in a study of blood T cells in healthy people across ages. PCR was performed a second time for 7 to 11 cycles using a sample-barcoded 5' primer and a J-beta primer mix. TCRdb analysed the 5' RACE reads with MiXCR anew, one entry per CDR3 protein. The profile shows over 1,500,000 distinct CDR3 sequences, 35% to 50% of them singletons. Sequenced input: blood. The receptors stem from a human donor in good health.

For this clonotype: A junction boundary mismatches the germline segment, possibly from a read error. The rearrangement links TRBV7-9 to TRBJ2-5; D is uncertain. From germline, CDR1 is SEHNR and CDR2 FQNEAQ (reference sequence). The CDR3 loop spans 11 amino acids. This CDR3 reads CAGSPEETQYF. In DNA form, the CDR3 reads TGTGCCGGCAGCCCAGAAGAGACCCAGTACTTC.

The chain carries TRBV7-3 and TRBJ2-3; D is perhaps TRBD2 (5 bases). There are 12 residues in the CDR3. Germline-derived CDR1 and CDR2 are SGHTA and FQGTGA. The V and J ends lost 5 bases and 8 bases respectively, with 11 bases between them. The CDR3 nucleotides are TGTGCCAGCAGCGAAACCCGGGGTACGCAGTATTTT. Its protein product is CASSETRGTQYF.

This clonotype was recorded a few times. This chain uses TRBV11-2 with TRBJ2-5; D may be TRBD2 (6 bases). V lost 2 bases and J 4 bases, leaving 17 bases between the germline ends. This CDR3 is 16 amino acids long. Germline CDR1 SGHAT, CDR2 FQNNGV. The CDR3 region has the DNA TGTGCCAGCAGCTTAAACGGGGGAGTTGGAGGAGAGACCCAGTACTTC. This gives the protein CASSLNGGVGGETQYF.

The CDR3 sequence: CSARDWRGGAYNEQFF. The CDR3 coding sequence is TGCAGTGCTAGAGATTGGCGAGGGGGGGCCTACAATGAGCAGTTCTTC. The chain employs TRBV20-1 and TRBJ2-1; TRBD2 is a possible D gene (7 bases). Germline lookup yields CDR1 DFQATT and CDR2 SNEGSKA (reference sequence). V was clipped by 0 bases and J by 2 bases, with 14 bases between them. This CDR3 is built from 16 residues.

The CDR3 DNA is TGTGCCAGCACTCCGGGACTAGCGGGGGTTTTGGAGACCCAGTACTTC. Translation: CASTPGLAGVLETQYF. The chain is built from TRBV2 and TRBJ2-5; 14 positions agree with TRBD2. The V gene's germline CDR1 is SNHLY and CDR2 FYNNEI. V lost 7 bases to trimming and J lost 5 bases; unmatched junction nucleotides: 9. This CDR3 is built from 16 residues.

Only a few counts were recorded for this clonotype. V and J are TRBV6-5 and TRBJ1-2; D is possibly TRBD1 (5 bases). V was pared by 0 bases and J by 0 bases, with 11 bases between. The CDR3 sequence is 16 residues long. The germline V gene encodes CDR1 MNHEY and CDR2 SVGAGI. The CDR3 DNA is TGTGCCAGCAGTTACTCGTGGGGACGAGCTAACTATGGCTACACCTTC. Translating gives CASSYSWGRANYGYTF.

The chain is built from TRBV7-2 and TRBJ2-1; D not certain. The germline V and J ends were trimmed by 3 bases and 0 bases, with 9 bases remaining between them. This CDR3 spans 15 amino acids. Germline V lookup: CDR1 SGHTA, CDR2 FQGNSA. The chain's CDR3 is CASSLSFSSYNEQFF. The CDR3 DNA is TGTGCCAGCAGCTTGAGTTTCAGCTCCTACAATGAGCAGTTCTTC.

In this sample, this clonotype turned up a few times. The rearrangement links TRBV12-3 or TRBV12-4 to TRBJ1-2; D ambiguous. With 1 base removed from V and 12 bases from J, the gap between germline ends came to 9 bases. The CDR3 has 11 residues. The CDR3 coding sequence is TGTGCCAGCAGTTTAGGGGTGTACCACACCTTC. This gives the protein CASSLGVYHTF.

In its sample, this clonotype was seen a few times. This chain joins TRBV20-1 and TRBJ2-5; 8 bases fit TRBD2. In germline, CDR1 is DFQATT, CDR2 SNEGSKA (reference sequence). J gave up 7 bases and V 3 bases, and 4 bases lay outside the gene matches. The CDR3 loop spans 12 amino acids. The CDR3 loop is CSASGGAGTQYF. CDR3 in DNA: TGCAGTGCTAGCGGGGGGGCCGGGACCCAGTACTTC.

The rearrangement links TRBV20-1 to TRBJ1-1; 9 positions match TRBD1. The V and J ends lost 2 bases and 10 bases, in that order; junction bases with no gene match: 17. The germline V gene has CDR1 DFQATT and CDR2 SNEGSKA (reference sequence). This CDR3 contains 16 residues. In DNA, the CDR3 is TGCAGTGCTAGAACAACCACGGGACAGGGTGGTTTGCGAGCTTTCTTT. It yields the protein CSARTTTGQGGLRAFF.

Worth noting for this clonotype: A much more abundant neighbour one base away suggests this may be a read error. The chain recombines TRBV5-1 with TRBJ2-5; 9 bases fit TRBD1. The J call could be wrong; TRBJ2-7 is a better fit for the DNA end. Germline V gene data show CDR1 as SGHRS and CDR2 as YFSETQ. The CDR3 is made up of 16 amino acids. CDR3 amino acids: CTSSLDPGQGMDEQYF. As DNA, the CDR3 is TGCACCAGCAGCTTGGACCCGGGACAGGGTATGGACGAGCAGTACTTC.

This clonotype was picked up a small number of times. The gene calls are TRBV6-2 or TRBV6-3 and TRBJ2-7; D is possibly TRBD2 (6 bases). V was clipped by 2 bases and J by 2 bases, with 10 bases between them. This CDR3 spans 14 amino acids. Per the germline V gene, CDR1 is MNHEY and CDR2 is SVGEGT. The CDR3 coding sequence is TGTGCCAGCAGTTACGAGGGACTGACCTACGAGCAGTACTTC. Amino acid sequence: CASSYEGLTYEQYF.

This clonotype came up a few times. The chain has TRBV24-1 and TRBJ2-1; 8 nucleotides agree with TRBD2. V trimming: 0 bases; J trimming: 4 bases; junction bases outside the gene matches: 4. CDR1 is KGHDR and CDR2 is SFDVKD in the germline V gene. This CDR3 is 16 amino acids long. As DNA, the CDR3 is TGTGCCACCAGTGATTTGTCAGCGGGAGAATACAATGAGCAGTTCTTC. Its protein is CATSDLSAGEYNEQFF.

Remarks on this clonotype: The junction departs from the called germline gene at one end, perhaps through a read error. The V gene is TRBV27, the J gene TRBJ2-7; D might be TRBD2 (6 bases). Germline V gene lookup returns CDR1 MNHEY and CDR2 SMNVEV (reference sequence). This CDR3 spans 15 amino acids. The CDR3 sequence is CARSLVSGSSYEQYF. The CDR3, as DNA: TGTGCCCGCAGTTTAGTTAGCGGTAGCTCCTACGAGCAGTACTTC.

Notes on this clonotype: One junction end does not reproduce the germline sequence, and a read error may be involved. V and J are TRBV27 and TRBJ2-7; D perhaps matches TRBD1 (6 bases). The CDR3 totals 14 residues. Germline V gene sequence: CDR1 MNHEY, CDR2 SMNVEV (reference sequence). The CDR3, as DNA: TGTGCCGGCAGTTTTAGGCAGGGGTTCAACGAGCAGTACTTC. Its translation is CAGSFRQGFNEQYF.

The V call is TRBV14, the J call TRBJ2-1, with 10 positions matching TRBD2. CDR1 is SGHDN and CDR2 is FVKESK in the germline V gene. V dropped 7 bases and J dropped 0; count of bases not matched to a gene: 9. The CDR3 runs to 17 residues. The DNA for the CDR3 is TGTGCCAGCAACCATGGACTAGCGGCGAGCTCCTACAATGAGCAGTTCTTC. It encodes CASNHGLAASSYNEQFF.

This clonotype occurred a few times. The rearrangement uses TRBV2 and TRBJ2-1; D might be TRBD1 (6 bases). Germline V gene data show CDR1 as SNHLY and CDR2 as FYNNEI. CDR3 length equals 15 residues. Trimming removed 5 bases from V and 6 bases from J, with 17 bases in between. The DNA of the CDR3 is TGTGCCAGCAGTTTTGGACAGTCTAGGGTCAATGAGCAGTTCTTC. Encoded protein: CASSFGQSRVNEQFF.

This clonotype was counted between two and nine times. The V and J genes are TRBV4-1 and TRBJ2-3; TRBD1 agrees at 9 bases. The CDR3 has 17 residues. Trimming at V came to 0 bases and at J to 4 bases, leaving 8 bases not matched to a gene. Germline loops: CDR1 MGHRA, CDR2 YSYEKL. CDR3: CASSQEDGTGHADTQYF. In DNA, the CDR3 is TGCGCCAGCAGCCAAGAAGACGGGACAGGGCACGCAGATACGCAGTATTTT.